This T cell receptor (beta chain) was sequenced in a study of early T cells in non-severe SARS-CoV-2 infection. General observations from the study: Comparison of clonotypes with VDJdb favored anti-spike CD8 responses while missing private and CD4 specificities.

TCRdb recomputed calls from the 5' RACE reads with MiXCR, one row per CDR3 protein. The data show 100,000 to 140,000 distinct CDR3 sequences, around 10% seen once. This clonotype was observed many times. As yet, its antigen is unknown. V dropped 4 bases and J dropped 3; count of bases not matched to a gene: 5. Germline V CDR1 and CDR2: SSHAT, FNYEAQ (reference sequence). The CDR3 has 14 amino acids. The sequence derives from an adult who was a healthcare worker with PCR-confirmed SARS-CoV-2 infection or an uninfected control (not recorded which). This chain uses TRBV7-7 with TRBJ2-5; 7 bases are a match to TRBD1. The material sequenced was whole blood. The CDR3 protein is CASSSGTAKETQYF. CDR3 DNA sequence: TGTGCCAGCAGCTCCGGGACAGCAAAAGAGACCCAGTACTTC.